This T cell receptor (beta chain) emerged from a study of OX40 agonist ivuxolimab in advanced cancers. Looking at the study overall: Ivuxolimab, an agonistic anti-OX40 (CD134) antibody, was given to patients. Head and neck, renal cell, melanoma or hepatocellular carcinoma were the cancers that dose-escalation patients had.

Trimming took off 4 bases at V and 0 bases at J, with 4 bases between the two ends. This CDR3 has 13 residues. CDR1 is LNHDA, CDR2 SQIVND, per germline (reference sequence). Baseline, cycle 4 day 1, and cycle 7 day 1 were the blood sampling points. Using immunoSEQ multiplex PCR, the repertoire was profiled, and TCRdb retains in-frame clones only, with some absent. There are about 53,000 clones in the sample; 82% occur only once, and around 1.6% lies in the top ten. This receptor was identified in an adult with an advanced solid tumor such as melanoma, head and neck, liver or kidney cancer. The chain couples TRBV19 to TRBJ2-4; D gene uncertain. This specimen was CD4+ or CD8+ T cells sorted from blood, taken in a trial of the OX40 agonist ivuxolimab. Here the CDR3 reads CASSRLAKNIQYF. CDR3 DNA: TGTGCCAGTAGTAGGCTAGCCAAAAACATTCAGTACTTC.